Listed below are T cell receptor beta chains from one sample, sequenced in a study of blood T cell dynamics during melanoma immunotherapy. Assay: immunoSEQ multiplex PCR; the TCRdb copy retains only in-frame clones and omits some. The sample holds under 6,500 clones, around 84% seen once. The specimen was blood, collected from a patient treated with checkpoint blockade. These receptors were taken from a human donor with melanoma. Some clones in this sample may be carry-over from other donors' samples. Both conserved end residues are part of each CDR3. D genes are given only for firm matches.

TRBV10-2	TRBJ1-4	NA	TGTGCCAGCAGTGACCCAGGTGCAACTAATGAAAAACTGTTTTTT	CASSDPGATNEKLFF
TRBV6-5	TRBJ2-1	TRBD1	TGTGCCAGCAGTCCGACAGGGACGAAGGGGCAGTTCTTC	CASSPTGTKGQFF
TRBV7-6	TRBJ2-3	TRBD2	TGTGCCAGCAGCTTTGTAGCGGGAGGAGATACGCAGTATTTT	CASSFVAGGDTQYF
TRBV19	TRBJ1-2	NA	TGTGCCAGTAGTATTAGACAGTCCGTGAACTATGGCTACACCTTC	CASSIRQSVNYGYTF
TRBV30	TRBJ1-4	NA	TGTGCCTGGAATAACAGGATGCGGAGTGAAAAACTGTTTTTT	CAWNNRMRSEKLFF
TRBV18	TRBJ2-1	NA	TGTGCCAGCGGGACACCGGACAATGAGCAGTTCTTC	CASGTPDNEQFF
TRBV5-1	TRBJ2-7	NA	TGCGCCAGCAGCTTGCTTGGGACGGGGACCTACGAGCAGTACTTC	CASSLLGTGTYEQYF
TRBV6-1	TRBJ1-1	NA	TGTGCCAGCAGTGAATCGACAGGTGGGATCGGTAACACTGAAGCTTTCTTT	CASSESTGGIGNTEAFF
TRBV6-4	TRBJ2-3	NA	TGTGCCAGCAGCGAGGGACCGAACACAGATACGCAGTATTTT	CASSEGPNTDTQYF
TRBV5-6	TRBJ2-5	NA	TGTGCCAGCAGGTCCTGGGGGGGCAAGGCGACCCAGTACTTC	CASRSWGGKATQYF
TRBV4-2	TRBJ1-2	TRBD1	TGTGCCAGCAGGAGTCCAGGGGGGGCAAGGGGTGGCTACACCTTC	CASRSPGGARGGYTF
TRBV5-4	TRBJ2-5	NA	TGTGCCAGCAGCTTGGGGGGGCAGGGGCAAGAGACCCAGTACTTC	CASSLGGQGQETQYF
TRBV10-3	TRBJ2-7	NA	TGTGCCATCAAAACCGGACAGTGGGCCTACGAGCAGTACTTC	CAIKTGQWAYEQYF
TRBV28	TRBJ2-1	NA	TGTGCCAGCAGTTTTTGGGGTTCCGCGGACACCGGGTCCTACAATGAGCAGTTCTTC	CASSFWGSADTGSYNEQFF
TRBV15	TRBJ1-1	NA	TGTGCCACCAGCAGAGATTTAACGGGGTCAGCTTTCTTT	CATSRDLTGSAFF
TRBV30	TRBJ1-1	TRBD1	TGTGCCTGGAGTTCACAGGGGGCCACTGAAGCTTTCTTT	CAWSSQGATEAFF
TRBV7-7	TRBJ1-6	NA	TGTGCCAGCAGCTTAGGCGAAAGCTCCTATAATTCACCCCTCCACTTT	CASSLGESSYNSPLHF